The present entry profiles one T cell receptor (beta chain) with its context. Its cognate antigen is unknown. The sample is drawn from a study of radiation and T cells in renal cell carcinoma. Germline lookup yields CDR1 SGHAT and CDR2 FQNNGV. This CDR3 has 13 residues. With 0 bases removed from V and 11 bases from J, the gap between germline ends came to 13 bases. General observations from the study: Baseline intratumoral clonotype presence is unknown without pretreatment biopsies. Top tumor clonotypes rose in blood 2 weeks post-radiation, then contracted.

Time point defined: blood 2 weeks post-SBRT. Sample treatment: 15 Gy SBRT to primary tumor, nephrectomy 4 weeks later. Blood was sampled at baseline, 2 weeks and 4 weeks after SBRT. This renal cell carcinoma was of the clear cell type. Generated by immunoSEQ multiplex PCR, the TCRdb table keeps only in-frame clones and is missing some. The sample includes 160,000 or so clones, approximately 90% of them seen just once. The sequences come from blood, collected from a patient whose treatment included radiotherapy and nephrectomy. This TCR was sampled from a woman aged 45-60 years with renal cell carcinoma. The V and J genes are TRBV11-2 and TRBJ1-1; D gene unclear. This chain's CDR3 is CASSLDYRNRAFF. For the CDR3, the DNA is TGTGCCAGCAGCTTAGACTATCGGAACCGGGCTTTCTTT.